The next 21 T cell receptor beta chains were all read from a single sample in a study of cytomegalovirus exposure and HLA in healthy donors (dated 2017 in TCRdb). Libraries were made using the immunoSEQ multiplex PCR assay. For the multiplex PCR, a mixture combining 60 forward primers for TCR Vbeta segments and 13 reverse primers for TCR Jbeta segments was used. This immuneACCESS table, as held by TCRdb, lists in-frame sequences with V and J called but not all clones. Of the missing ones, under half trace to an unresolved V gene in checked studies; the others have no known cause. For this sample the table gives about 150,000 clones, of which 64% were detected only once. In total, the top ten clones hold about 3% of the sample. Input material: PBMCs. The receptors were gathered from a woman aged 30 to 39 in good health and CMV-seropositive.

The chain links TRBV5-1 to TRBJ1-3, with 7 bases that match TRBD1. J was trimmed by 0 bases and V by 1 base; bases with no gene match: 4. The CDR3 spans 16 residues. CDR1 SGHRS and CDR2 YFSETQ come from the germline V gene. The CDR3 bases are TGCGCCAGCAGCTTGACAGGGGTCTTCTCTGGAAACACCATATATTTT. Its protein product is CASSLTGVFSGNTIYF.

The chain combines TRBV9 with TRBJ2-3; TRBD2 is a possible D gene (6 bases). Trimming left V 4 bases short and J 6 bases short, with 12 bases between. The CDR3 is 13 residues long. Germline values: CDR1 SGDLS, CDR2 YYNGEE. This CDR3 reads CASSQEGWDTQYF. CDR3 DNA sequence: TGTGCCAGCAGCCAGGAGGGGTGGGATACGCAGTATTTT.

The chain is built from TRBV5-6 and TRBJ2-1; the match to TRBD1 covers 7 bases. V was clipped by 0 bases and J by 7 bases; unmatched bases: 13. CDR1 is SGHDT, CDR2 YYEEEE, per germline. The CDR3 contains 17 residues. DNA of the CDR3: TGTGCCAGCAGCTTGGATGTGATACAGGGGTTACCGAATGAGCAGTTCTTC. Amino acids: CASSLDVIQGLPNEQFF.

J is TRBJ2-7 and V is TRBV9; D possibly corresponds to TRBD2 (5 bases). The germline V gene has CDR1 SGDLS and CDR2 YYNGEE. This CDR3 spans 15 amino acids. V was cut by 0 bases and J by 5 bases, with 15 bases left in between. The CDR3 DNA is TGTGCCAGCAGCGTAGGCCCCTCTAGCATTGACGAGCAGTACTTC. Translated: CASSVGPSSIDEQYF.

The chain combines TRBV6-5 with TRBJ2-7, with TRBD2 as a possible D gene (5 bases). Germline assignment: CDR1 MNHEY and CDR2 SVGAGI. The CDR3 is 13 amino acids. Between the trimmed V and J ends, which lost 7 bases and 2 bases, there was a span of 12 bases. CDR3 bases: TGTGCCAGCAAGGCGCCGGGAACCTACGAGCAGTACTTC. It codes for CASKAPGTYEQYF.

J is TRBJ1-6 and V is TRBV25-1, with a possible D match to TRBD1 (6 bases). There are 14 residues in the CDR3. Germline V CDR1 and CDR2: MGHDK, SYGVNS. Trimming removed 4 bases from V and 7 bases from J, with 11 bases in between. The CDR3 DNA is TGTGCCAGCAGTGGTGGGACACCAAATTCACCCCTCCACTTT. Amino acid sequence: CASSGGTPNSPLHF.

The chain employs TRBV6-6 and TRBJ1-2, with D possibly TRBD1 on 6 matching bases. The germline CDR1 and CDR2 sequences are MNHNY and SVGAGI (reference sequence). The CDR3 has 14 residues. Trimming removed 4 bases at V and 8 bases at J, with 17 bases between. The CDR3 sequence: CASSSVNRVGGYTF. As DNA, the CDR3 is TGTGCCAGCAGTTCCGTAAACAGGGTGGGCGGCTACACCTTC.

CDR3 sequence: CASSLVDSPEAFF. The CDR3, as DNA: TGTGCCAGCAGCCTAGTGGACAGCCCTGAAGCTTTCTTT. The chain joins TRBV7-9 to TRBJ1-1; D possibly corresponds to TRBD1 (6 bases). The length of the CDR3 is 13 residues. Trimming took 5 bases from V and 6 from J, leaving 13 bases between them. Per the germline V gene, CDR1 is SEHNR and CDR2 is FQNEAQ (reference sequence).

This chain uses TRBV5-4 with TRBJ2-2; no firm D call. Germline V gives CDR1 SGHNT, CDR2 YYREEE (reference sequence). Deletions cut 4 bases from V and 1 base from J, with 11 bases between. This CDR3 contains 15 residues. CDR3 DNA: TGTGCCAGCAGCCGCCCCAACAGGAACACCGGGGAGCTGTTTTTT. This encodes CASSRPNRNTGELFF.

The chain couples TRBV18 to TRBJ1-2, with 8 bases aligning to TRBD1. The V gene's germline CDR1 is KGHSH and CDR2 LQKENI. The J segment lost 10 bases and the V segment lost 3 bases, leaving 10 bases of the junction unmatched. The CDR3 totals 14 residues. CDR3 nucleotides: TGTGCCAGCTCACCTGGACAGGGAGGCCAATACTACACCTTC. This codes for CASSPGQGGQYYTF.

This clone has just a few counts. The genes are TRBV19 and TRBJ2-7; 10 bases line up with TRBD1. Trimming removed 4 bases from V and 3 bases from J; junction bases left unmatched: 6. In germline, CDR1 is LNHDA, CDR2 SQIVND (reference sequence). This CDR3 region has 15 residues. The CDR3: CASSTRGQGIYEQYF. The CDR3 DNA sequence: TGTGCCAGTAGTACCCGGGGACAGGGGATCTACGAGCAGTACTTC.

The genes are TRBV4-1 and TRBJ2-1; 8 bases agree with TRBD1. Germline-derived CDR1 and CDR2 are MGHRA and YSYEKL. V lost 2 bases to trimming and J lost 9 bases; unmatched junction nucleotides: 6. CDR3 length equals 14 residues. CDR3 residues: CASSQPGQGPEQFF. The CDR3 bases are TGCGCCAGCAGCCAACCAGGACAGGGCCCTGAGCAGTTCTTC.

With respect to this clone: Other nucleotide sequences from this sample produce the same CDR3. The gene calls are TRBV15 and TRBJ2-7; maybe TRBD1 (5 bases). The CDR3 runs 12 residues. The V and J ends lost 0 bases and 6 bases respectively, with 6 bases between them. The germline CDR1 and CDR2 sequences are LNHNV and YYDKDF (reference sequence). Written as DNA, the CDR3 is TGTGCCACCAGCAGAGACAGGGTCGAGCAGTACTTC. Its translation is CATSRDRVEQYF. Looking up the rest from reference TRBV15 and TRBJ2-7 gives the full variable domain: DAMVIQNPRYQVTQFGKPVTLSCSQTLNHNVMYWYQQKSSQAPKLLFHYYDKDFNNEADTPDNFQSRRPNTSFCFLDIRSPGLGDTAMYLCATSRDRVEQYFGPGTRLTVT.

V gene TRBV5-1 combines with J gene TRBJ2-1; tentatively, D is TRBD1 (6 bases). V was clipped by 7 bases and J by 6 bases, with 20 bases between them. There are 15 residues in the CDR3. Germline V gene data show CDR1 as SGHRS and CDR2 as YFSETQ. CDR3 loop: CASARGPLGGNEQFF. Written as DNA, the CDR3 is TGCGCCAGCGCCAGGGGACCGCTAGGAGGCAATGAGCAGTTCTTC.

The CDR3 reads CASRWETDTQYF. CDR3 DNA sequence: TGTGCCAGTCGCTGGGAGACAGATACGCAGTATTTT. V usage is TRBV2 and J usage is TRBJ2-3, with TRBD2 as a possible D gene (5 bases). The V and J ends lost 9 bases and 3 bases respectively, with 10 bases between them. Germline V lookup: CDR1 SNHLY, CDR2 FYNNEI. The CDR3 runs 12 residues.

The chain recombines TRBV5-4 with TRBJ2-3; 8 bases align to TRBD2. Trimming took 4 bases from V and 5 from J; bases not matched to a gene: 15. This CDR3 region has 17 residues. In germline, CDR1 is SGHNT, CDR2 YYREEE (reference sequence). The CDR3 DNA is TGTGCCAGCAGCCCCTATCCCACTAGCGGAAGTGAAGATACGCAGTATTTT. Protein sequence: CASSPYPTSGSEDTQYF.

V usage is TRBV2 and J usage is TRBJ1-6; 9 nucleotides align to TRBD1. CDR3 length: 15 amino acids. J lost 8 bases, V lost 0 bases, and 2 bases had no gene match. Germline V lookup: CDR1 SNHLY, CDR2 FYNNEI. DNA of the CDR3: TGTGCCAGCAGTGAAGCGGGACAGGGCTATTCACCCCTCCACTTT. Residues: CASSEAGQGYSPLHF.

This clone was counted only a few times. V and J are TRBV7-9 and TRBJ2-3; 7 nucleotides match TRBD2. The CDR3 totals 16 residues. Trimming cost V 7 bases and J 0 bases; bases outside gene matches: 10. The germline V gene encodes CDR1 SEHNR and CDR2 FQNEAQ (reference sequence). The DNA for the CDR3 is TGTGCCAGCACCCCCCCGACTAGCAGAAGCACAGATACGCAGTATTTT. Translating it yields CASTPPTSRSTDTQYF.

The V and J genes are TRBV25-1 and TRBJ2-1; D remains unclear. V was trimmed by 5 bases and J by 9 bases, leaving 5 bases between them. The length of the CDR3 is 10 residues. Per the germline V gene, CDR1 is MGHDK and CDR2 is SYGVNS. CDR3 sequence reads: CASSHIEQFF. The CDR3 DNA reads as TGTGCCAGCAGTCACATTGAGCAGTTCTTC. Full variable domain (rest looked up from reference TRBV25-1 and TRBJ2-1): EADIYQTPRYLVIGTGKKITLECSQTMGHDKMYWYQQDPGMELHLIHYSYGVNSTEKGDLSSESTVSRIRTEHFPLTLESARPSHTSQYLCASSHIEQFFGPGTRLTVL.

CDR3 bases: TGCGCCAGCAGCTTGGGTGGGACAGGGTCTACAGACGAGCAGTACTTC. Translated: CASSLGGTGSTDEQYF. The chain combines TRBV5-1 with TRBJ2-7, with 9 bases aligning to TRBD1. After removal of 0 bases from V and 5 bases from J, the junction contained 9 bases not matched to a gene. The CDR3 covers 16 residues. CDR1 is SGHRS and CDR2 is YFSETQ in the germline V gene.

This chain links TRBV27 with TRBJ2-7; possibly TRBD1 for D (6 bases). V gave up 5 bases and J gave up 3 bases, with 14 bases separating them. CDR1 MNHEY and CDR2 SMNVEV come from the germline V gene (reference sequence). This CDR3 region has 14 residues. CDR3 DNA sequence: TGTGCCAGCAGTGCTTCACAGGGATTCTACGAGCAGTACTTC. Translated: CASSASQGFYEQYF.